The clone carrying this TCR beta chain was found once. Its antigen is unknown. Per the germline V gene, CDR1 is SGHTA and CDR2 is FQGNSA. This CDR3 region has 14 residues. V lost 10 bases and J 2 bases, leaving 16 bases between the germline ends. It was healthy bone marrow donors who served as donors. This sample is part of a study of cytomegalovirus exposure and HLA in healthy donors. Study findings and constraints: Clonal expansion was found to be greater in HLA-associated TCR beta chains than in equally common others in a later analysis. Later analysis identified a missense DCLRE1C variant that was linked to TCR beta V- and J-gene trimming.

Both 60 Vbeta primers and 13 Jbeta primers went into the PCR. In the source study's methods: Tens of millions of unique TCR beta chains, around 10 million of them shared, were counted by a later analysis. Sequenced by immunoSEQ multiplex PCR; TCRdb stores in-frame clones only, minus some. The DNA was the basis for D and trimming; V, J and clone size are from that table. The sample includes about 110,000 clones, roughly four fifths of them seen just once. This chain connects TRBV7-2 to TRBJ2-3, with unresolved D. Sequences were obtained from PBMCs. The clonotype was recovered from a man aged 45-65 years in good health and CMV-seronegative. CDR3 in amino acids: CATRGLAFTDTQYF. DNA of the CDR3: TGTGCCACACGAGGCCTGGCTTTCACAGATACGCAGTATTTT.